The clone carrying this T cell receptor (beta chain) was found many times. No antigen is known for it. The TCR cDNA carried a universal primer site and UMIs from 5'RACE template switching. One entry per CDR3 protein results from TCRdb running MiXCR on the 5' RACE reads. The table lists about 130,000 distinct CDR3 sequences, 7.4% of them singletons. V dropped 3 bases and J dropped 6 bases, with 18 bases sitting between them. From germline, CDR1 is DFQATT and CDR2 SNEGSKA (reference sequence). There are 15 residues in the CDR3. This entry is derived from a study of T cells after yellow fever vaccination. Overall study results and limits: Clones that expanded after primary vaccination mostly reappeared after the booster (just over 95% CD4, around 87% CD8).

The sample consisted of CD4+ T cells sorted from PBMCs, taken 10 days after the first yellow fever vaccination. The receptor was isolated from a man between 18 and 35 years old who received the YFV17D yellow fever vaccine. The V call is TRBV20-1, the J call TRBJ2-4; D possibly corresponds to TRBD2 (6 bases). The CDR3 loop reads CSASSSRGSINIQYF. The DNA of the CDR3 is TGCAGTGCTAGTTCGTCCCGGGGGTCCATAAACATTCAGTACTTC.